Sequencing of this T cell receptor (beta chain) was carried out in a study of identical twins (dated by TCRdb to the mid-2010s). Regarding the research as a whole: The study deep-sequenced TCR alpha and beta repertoires from monozygotic twins, unrelated adults of various ages and cord blood to test whether fetal clonotypes persist. Replicate twin experiments were performed at different times using different library preparation protocols to rule out contamination. General conclusions and limits of the study: Zero-insertion analyses could be partly confounded by invariant T cells such as MAIT and iNKT, though diverse VJ usage argued against such confounding for most clonotypes. Conclusions relied on cross-sectional statistical analysis, since the same donors could not be followed over many years. Compared with coincidental sharing between unrelated individuals, out-of-frame TCR alpha sequences shared between twins showed an excess of sequences with low generation probability. Abundant cord blood beta clonotypes had fewer insertions, young adult naive repertoires showed a similar but weaker trend, and memory repertoires showed no such trend. The excess sharing between twins in beta out-of-frame sequences was weaker because fewer shared sequences reduced the signal-to-noise ratio. Out-of-frame TCR alpha sharing in monozygotic twins was systematically underestimated by recombination models, whereas sharing between unrelated individuals was in agreement with the recombination models.

The CDR3 goes from the cysteine to the phenylalanine over 15 residues. CDR3 DNA only is kept here, 45 bases in frame from base 1. The germline V gene encodes CDR1 SGHRS and CDR2 YFSETQ. V loses 3 bases at its end and J loses 0 bases; junction bases beyond the gene matches: 5. This clonotype was seen repeatedly, ten times or more. No antigen is known for it. The sample holds no much larger clone one base away, and base qualities are not on file. Every donor was a healthy Caucasian. The researchers also sequenced three unrelated adults who were not twins: a male aged 18 to 29, a male aged 50 to 60, and a female aged 50 to 60. Miltenyi CD45RO+ enrichment and human naive T-cell isolation kits were used to isolate memory (CD45RO+) and naive T cells from PBMC. The library relied on 5' RACE. The sequencing machine was an Illumina HiSeq 2000. Template switching introduced a universal primer binding site; the final cDNA contained a unique molecular identifier, enabling accurate counting of TCR cDNA molecules. Specific primers in the conserved constant-segment region were used to synthesize first-strand cDNA for TCR alpha and beta chains. To control for contamination, each cDNA library was double barcoded with a SMART-Mk sample barcode plus Illumina barcodes. TruSeq adapter sequences, together with Illumina sample barcodes, were added in two successive PCR steps. The Illumina HiSeq platform was used with custom primers to sequence TCR alpha and beta cDNA libraries. The study's processing was this. Raw reads were processed with MiGEC to extract unique molecular identifiers, and MiXCR was used to determine CDR3 positions. For each individual, recombination models were inferred using an EM algorithm with the repgenHMM and IGoR tools. Shared clonotypes were analyzed with the tcR package in R, and sharing was normalized by the product of cloneset sizes. To study raw recombination without the effects of thymic and clonal selection, out-of-frame nonproductive sequences were analyzed. The raw public data were reprocessed by TCRdb itself: fastp quality trimming at Q25, MiXCR clonotype calling, in-frame beta chains only. Each CDR3 protein gets just one entry, which takes the most common genes and DNA from the rows behind it. The V and J calls were determined by TCRdb, not by the authors. A total of roughly 690,000 distinct CDR3 sequences appear in this sample, roughly 6.2% of them only once. Roughly 1.6% of the sample rests with the top ten.

The chain links TRBV5-1 with TRBJ1-1; the central 7 bases match TRBD1. The sample comprised naive T cells sorted from blood. Per the publication, the cell subset or site label means: cells isolated with a human naive T-cell isolation kit. The receptor was derived from a man in his late teens or twenties in good health. This receptor has the CDR3 CASSWGQQMNTEAFF. The DNA is as follows: TGCGCCAGCAGCTGGGGACAGCAAATGAACACTGAAGCTTTCTTT.